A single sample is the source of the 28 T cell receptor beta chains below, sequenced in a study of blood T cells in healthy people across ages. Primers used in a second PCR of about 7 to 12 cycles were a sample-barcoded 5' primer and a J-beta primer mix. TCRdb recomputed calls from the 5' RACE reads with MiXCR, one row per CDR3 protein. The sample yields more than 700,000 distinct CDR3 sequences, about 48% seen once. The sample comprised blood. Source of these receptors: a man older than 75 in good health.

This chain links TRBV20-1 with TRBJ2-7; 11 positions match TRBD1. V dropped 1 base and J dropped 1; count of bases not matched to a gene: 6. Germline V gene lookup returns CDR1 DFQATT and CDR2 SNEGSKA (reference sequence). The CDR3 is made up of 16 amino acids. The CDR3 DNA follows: TGCAGTGCTAGAGGGGGTGGACAGGGGGCTTCCTACGAGCAGTACTTC. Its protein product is CSARGGGQGASYEQYF.

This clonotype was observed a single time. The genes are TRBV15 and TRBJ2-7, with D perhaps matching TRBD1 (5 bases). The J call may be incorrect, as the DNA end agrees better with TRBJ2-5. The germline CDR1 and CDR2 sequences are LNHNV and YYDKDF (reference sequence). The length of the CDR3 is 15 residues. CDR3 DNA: TGTGCCACCAGCAGAGAGGGCAGGGATCGACAGACCCAGTACTTC. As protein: CATSREGRDRQTQYF.

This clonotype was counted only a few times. DNA of the CDR3: TGTGCCAGCAGCTTATTGGCGGGCCTGCGTAATGAGCAGTTCTTC. Translating it yields CASSLLAGLRNEQFF. The chain is built from TRBV11-2 and TRBJ2-1, with TRBD2 as a possible D gene (5 bases). The CDR3 consists of 15 residues. Germline loops: CDR1 SGHAT, CDR2 FQNNGV. Between the trimmed V and J ends, which lost 2 bases and 7 bases, there was a span of 15 bases.

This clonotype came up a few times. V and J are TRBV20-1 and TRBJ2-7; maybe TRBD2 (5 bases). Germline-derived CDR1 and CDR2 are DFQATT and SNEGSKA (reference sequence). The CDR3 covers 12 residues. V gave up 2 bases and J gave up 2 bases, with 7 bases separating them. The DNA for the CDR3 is TGCAGTGCTAGACGGGGTACCTACGAGCAGTACTTC. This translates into CSARRGTYEQYF.

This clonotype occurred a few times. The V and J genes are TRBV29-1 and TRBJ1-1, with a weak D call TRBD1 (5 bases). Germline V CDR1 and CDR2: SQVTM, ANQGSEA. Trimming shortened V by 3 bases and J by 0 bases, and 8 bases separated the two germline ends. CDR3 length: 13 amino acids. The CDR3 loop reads CSVDRGLNTEAFF. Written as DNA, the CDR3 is TGCAGCGTTGATAGGGGCCTGAACACTGAAGCTTTCTTT.

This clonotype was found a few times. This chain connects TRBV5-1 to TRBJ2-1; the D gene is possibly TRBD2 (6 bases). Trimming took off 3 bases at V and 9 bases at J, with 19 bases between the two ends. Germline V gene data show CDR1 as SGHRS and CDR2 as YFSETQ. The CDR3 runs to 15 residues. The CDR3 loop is CASSWLLAAMGEQFF. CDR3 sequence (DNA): TGCGCCAGCAGCTGGCTACTAGCTGCAATGGGTGAGCAGTTCTTC.

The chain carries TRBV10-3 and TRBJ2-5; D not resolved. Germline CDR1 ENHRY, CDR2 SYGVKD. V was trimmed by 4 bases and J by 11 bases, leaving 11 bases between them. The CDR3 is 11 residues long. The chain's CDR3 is CAISGLYEQYF. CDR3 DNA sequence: TGTGCCATCAGTGGCCTCTACGAACAGTACTTC.

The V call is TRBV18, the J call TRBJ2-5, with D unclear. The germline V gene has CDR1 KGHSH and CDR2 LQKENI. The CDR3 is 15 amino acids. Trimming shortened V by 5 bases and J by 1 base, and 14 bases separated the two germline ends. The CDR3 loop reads CASSSQATVQETQYF. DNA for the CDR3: TGTGCCAGCTCATCGCAAGCCACGGTCCAAGAGACCCAGTACTTC.

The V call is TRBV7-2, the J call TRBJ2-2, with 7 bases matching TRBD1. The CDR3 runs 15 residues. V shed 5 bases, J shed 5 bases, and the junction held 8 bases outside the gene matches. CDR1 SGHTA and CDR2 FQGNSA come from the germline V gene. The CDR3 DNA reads TGTGCCAGCAGCCACCGACAGGGTAGTACCGGGGAGCTGTTTTTT. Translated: CASSHRQGSTGELFF.

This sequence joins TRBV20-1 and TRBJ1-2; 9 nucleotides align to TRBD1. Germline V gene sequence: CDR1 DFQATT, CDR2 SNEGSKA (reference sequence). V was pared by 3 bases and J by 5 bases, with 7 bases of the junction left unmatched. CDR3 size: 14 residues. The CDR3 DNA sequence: TGCAGTGCTAGCCCTCGAGGGACAGGGTATGGCTACACCTTC. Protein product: CSASPRGTGYGYTF.

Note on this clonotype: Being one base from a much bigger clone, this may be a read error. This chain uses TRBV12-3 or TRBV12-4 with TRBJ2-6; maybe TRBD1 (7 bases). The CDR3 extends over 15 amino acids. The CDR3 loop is CTSSPGGTGANVLTF. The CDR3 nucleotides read TGTACCAGCAGCCCAGGGGGGACTGGGGCCAACGTCCTGACTTTC.

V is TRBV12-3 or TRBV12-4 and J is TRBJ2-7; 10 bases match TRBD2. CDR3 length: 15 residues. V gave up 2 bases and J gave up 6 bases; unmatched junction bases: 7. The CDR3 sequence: CASSLLLAGVTEQYF. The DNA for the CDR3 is TGTGCCAGCAGTTTACTCCTAGCGGGAGTAACCGAGCAGTACTTC.

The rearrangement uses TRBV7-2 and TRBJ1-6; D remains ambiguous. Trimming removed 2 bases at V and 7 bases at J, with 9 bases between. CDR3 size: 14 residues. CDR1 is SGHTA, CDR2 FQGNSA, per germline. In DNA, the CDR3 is TGTGCCAGCAGCTTACTTGAGCCGAATTCACCCCTCCACTTT. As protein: CASSLLEPNSPLHF.

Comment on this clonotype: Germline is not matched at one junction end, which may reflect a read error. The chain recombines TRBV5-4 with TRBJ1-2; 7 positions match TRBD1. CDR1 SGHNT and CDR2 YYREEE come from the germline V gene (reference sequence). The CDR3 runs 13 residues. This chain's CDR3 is CTSSPGQHYGYTF. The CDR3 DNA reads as TGTACCAGCAGCCCGGGACAGCACTATGGCTACACCTTC.

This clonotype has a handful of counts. The CDR3 bases are TGTGCCAGCAGCCCAACTAGCGGGACATCTTACGAGCAGTACTTC. Encoded protein: CASSPTSGTSYEQYF. The gene calls are TRBV7-9 and TRBJ2-7, with TRBD2 matching 10 bases. The CDR3 spans 15 residues. Germline V lookup: CDR1 SEHNR, CDR2 FQNEAQ (reference sequence). The V and J ends lost 5 bases and 4 bases, in that order; junction bases with no gene match: 8.

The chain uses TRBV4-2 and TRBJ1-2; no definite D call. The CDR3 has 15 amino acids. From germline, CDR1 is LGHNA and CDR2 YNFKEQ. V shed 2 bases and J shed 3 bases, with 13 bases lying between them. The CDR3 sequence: CASSQPGPRDYGYTF. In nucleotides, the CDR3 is TGTGCCAGCAGCCAACCGGGCCCTAGGGACTATGGCTACACCTTC.

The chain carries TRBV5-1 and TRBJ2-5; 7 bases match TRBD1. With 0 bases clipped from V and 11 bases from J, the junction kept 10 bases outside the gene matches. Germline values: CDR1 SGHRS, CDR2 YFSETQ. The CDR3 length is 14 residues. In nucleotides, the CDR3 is TGCGCCAGCAGCTTGGGACAGGGAGCAGATCTACAGTACTTC. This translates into CASSLGQGADLQYF.

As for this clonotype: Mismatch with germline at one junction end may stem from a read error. As DNA, the CDR3 is TGTAGCGTTGGCCGGGGGGAATCGAGCTCTGGCTACACCTTC. As protein: CSVGRGESSSGYTF. The chain links TRBV29-1 to TRBJ1-2; possible D gene TRBD1, 5 bases. The CDR3 extends over 14 amino acids. Germline CDR1 reads SQVTM; CDR2 reads ANQGSEA.

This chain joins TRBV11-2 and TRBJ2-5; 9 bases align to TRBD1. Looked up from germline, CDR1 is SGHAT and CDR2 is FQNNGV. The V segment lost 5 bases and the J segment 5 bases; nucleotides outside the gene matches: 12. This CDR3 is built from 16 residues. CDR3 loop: CASSRRDRAVGETQYF. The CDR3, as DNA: TGTGCCAGCAGCCGAAGGGACAGGGCGGTGGGGGAGACCCAGTACTTC.

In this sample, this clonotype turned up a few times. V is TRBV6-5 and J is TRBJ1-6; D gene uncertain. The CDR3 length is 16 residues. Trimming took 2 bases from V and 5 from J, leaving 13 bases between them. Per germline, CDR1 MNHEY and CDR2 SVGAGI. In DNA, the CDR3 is TGTGCCAGCAGTTACGCCCCCGGTGGAAATAATTCACCCCTCCACTTT. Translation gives CASSYAPGGNNSPLHF.

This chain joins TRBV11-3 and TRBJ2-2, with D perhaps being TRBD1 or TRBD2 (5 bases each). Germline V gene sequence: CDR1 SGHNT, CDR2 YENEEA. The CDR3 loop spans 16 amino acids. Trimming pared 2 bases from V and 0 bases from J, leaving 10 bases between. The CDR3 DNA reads TGTGCCAGCAGCTTACGGGGCGGATCGAACACCGGGGAGCTGTTTTTT. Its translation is CASSLRGGSNTGELFF. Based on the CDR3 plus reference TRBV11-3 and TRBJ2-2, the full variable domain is EAGVVQSPRYKIIEKKQPVAFWCNPISGHNTLYWYLQNLGQGPELLIRYENEEAVDDSQLPKDRFSAERLKGVDSTLKIQPAELGDSAVYLCASSLRGGSNTGELFFGEGSRLTVL.

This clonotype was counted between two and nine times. CDR3 in DNA: TGTGCCAGCTCACCTCTAGCGGGGGGGTTTGTCGAGCAGTACTTC. It yields the protein CASSPLAGGFVEQYF. This chain joins TRBV18 and TRBJ2-4, with 12 bases that match TRBD2. Gene TRBJ2-7 matches the end of the DNA better, so the J call may be wrong. The CDR3 runs to 15 residues. Germline V gives CDR1 KGHSH, CDR2 LQKENI.

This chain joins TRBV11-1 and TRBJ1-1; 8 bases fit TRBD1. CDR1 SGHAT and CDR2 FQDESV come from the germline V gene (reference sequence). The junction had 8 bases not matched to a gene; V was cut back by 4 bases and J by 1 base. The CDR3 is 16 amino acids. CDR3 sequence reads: CASSSWTGSKNTEAFF. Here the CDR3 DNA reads TGTGCCAGCAGCTCCTGGACAGGGTCGAAGAACACTGAAGCTTTCTTT. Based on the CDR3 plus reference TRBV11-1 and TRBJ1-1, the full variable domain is EAEVAQSPRYKITEKSQAVAFWCDPISGHATLYWYRQILGQGPELLVQFQDESVVDDSQLPKDRFSAERLKGVDSTLKIQPAELGDSAMYLCASSSWTGSKNTEAFFGQGTRLTVV.

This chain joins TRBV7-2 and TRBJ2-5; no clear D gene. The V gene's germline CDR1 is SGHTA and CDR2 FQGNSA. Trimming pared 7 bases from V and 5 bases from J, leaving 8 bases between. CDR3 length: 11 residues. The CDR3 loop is CASTQVETQYF. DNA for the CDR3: TGTGCCAGCACCCAGGTGGAGACCCAGTACTTC.

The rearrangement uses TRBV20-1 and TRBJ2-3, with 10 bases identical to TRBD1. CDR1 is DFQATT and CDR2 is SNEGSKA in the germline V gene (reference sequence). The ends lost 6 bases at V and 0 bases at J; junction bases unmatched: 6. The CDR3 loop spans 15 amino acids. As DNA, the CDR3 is TGCAGTGCCCGGGACAGGGGAAAAAGCACAGATACGCAGTATTTT. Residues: CSARDRGKSTDTQYF.

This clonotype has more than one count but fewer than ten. DNA of the CDR3: TGTGCCAGCAGCTCGCAGGGACTAGCGGGAGCGTACGCGTATTTT. Translation: CASSSQGLAGAYAYF. This chain links TRBV7-9 with TRBJ2-3, with 14 bases lining up with TRBD2. V was pared by 4 bases and J by 14 bases, with 11 bases of the junction left unmatched. CDR1 is SEHNR, CDR2 FQNEAQ, per germline (reference sequence). CDR3 size: 15 residues.

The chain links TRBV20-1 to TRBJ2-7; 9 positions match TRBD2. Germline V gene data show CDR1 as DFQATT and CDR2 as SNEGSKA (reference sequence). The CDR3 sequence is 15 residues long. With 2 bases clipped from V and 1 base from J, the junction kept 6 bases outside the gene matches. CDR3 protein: CSARSIAGVSYEQYF. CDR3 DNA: TGCAGTGCTAGATCAATAGCGGGAGTGTCCTACGAGCAGTACTTC.

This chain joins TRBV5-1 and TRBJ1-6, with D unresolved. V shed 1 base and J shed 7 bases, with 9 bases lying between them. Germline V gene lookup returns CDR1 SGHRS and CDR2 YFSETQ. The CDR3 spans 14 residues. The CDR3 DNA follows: TGCGCCAGCAGCTTGCCGGGAGGGAATTCACCCCTCCACTTT. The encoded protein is CASSLPGGNSPLHF.